Listed below are T cell receptor beta chains from one sample, sequenced in a study of T-cell memory formation after mild COVID-19. TCRdb re-called the 5' RACE reads with MiXCR, one entry per CDR3 protein. The table has fewer than 60,000 distinct CDR3 sequences, roughly 27% seen once. What was sequenced was PBMCs or a T cell subset sorted from them (not recorded which). These receptors were collected from a man younger than 35 who had mild COVID-19 (a few samples of this study predate the infection). Cell type and time point are not known. Each CDR3 is given with its conserved first and last residue. D genes are given only for firm matches. Only some rows state a clone size, as once, few, many or a class for expanded clones.

v_call: TRBV6-5; j_call: TRBJ2-3; d_call: TRBD2; clone_size: .; cdr3_aa: CASSWLAGGAGDTQYF; cdr3_nt: TGTGCCAGCAGTTGGCTAGCGGGGGGCGCAGGAGATACGCAGTATTTT
v_call: TRBV12-3/TRBV12-4; j_call: TRBJ2-7; d_call: .; clone_size: few; cdr3_aa: CASSLTSASYEQYF; cdr3_nt: TGTGCCAGCAGTTTGACTTCCGCCTCCTACGAGCAGTACTTC
v_call: TRBV29-1; j_call: TRBJ2-1; d_call: TRBD2; clone_size: .; cdr3_aa: CSTDREGNEQFF; cdr3_nt: TGCAGCACGGATAGGGAGGGAAATGAGCAGTTCTTC
v_call: TRBV4-1; j_call: TRBJ2-1; d_call: TRBD2; clone_size: .; cdr3_aa: CASSQASGAYNEQFF; cdr3_nt: TGCGCCAGCAGCCAGGCTAGCGGGGCTTACAATGAGCAGTTCTTC
v_call: TRBV20-1; j_call: TRBJ2-1; d_call: .; clone_size: .; cdr3_aa: CSARDLEGSSDNEQFF; cdr3_nt: TGCAGTGCTAGAGATCTGGAGGGATCTAGCGACAATGAGCAGTTCTTC
v_call: TRBV9; j_call: TRBJ2-1; d_call: TRBD2; clone_size: .; cdr3_aa: CASSTRLAGGSSYNEQFF; cdr3_nt: TGTGCCAGCAGCACCCGACTAGCGGGGGGCAGCTCCTACAATGAGCAGTTCTTC
v_call: TRBV7-6; j_call: TRBJ2-3; d_call: TRBD2; clone_size: few; cdr3_aa: CASSLGLAEIMIPSTDTQYF; cdr3_nt: TGTGCCAGCAGCTTAGGGCTAGCGGAGATTATGATTCCTAGCACAGATACGCAGTATTTT
v_call: TRBV6-2/TRBV6-3; j_call: TRBJ2-1; d_call: TRBD2; clone_size: many; cdr3_aa: CASSPHSGGAGNEQFF; cdr3_nt: TGTGCCAGCAGCCCCCATAGCGGGGGGGCGGGGAATGAGCAGTTCTTC
v_call: TRBV12-3/TRBV12-4; j_call: TRBJ2-1; d_call: .; clone_size: .; cdr3_aa: CASSLIGNEQFF; cdr3_nt: TGTGCCAGCAGTTTAATTGGGAATGAGCAGTTCTTC
v_call: TRBV30; j_call: TRBJ2-7; d_call: .; clone_size: .; cdr3_aa: CAWSSMGYEQYF; cdr3_nt: TGTGCCTGGAGTTCCATGGGGTACGAGCAGTACTTC